The entry below describes one T cell receptor beta chain. Its antigen is still unknown. This sample is part of a study of cytomegalovirus exposure and HLA in healthy donors. Findings of the study overall: It was reported that TCR beta sequences correctly inferred the HLA-A and HLA-B alleles for most subjects. Judged likely to be a sequencing artifact was a cluster of highly shared sequence variants. Within an earlier analysis, most TCR beta V segments proved productive either about 87% or about 30% of the time. The Asian-associated ancestry cluster reportedly had fewer N-insertions than the approximately 610-donor mean in a later analysis.

Vbeta (60) and Jbeta (13) primers were used in the PCR. The protocol was immunoSEQ multiplex PCR, while the TCRdb copy is restricted to in-frame clones and leaves out a portion. The data contain 110,000 or so clones, about 83% of them seen just once; the ten biggest clones take up about 5.9%. CDR3 length equals 15 residues. Per germline, CDR1 KGHSH and CDR2 LQKENI. Trimming removed 1 base from V and 5 bases from J; junction bases left unmatched: 4. This TCR was sampled from a man younger than 35 in good health and CMV-seronegative. The gene calls are TRBV18 and TRBJ2-5; 10 bases line up with TRBD1. Sequenced: PBMCs. CDR3 DNA sequence: TGTGCCAGCTCACCACAGACAGGGGGCAGGGAGACCCAGTACTTC. Translating gives CASSPQTGGRETQYF. Complete variable domain (other parts from reference TRBV18 and TRBJ2-5): NAGVMQNPRHLVRRRGQEARLRCSPMKGHSHVYWYRQLPEEGLKFMVYLQKENIIDESGMPKERFSAEFPKEGPSILRIQQVVRGDSAAYFCASSPQTGGRETQYFGPGTRLLVL.